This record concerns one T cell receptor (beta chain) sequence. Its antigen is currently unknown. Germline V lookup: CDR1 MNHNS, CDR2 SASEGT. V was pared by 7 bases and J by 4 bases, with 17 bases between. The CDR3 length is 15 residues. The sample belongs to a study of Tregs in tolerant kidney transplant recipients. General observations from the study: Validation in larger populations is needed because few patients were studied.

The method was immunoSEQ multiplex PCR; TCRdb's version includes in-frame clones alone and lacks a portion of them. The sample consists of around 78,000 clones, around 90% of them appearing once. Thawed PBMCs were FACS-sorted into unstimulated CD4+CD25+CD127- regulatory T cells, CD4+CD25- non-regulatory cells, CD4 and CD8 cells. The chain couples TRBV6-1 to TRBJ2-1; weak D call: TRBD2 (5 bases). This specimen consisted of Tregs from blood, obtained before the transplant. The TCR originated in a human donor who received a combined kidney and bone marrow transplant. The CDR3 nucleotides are TGTGCCAGCAAGGAAGGAGCGAGGACTTACAATGAGCAGTTCTTC. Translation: CASKEGARTYNEQFF.